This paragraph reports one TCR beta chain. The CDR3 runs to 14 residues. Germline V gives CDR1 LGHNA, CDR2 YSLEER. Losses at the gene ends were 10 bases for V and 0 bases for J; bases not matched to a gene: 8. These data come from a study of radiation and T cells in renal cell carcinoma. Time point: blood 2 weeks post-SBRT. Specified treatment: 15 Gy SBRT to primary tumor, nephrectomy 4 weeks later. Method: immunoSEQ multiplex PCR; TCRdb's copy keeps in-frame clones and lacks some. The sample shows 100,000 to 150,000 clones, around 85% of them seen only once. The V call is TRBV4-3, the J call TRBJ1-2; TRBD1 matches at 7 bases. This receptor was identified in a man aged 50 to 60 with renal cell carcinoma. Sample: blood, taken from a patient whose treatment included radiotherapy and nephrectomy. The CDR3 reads CATPRGPTNYGYTF. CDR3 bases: TGCGCCACTCCTAGGGGGCCCACTAACTATGGCTACACCTTC.